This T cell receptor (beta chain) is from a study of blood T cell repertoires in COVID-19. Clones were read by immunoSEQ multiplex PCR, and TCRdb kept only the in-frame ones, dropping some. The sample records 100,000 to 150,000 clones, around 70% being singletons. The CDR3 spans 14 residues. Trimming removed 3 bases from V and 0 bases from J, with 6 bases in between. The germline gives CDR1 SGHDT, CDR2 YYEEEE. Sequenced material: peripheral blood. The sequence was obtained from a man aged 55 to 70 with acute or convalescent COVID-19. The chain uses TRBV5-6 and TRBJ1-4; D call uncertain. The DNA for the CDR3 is TGTGCCAGCAGCTCTTATGCAACTAATGAAAAACTGTTTTTT. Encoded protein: CASSSYATNEKLFF.